These 26 T cell receptor beta chains were sequenced from one sample in a study of shared clonotypes between healthy human individuals. Using immunoSEQ multiplex PCR, the repertoire was profiled, and TCRdb retains in-frame clones only, with some absent. The sample includes under 2.5 million clones, around 92% seen only once; the top ten take approximately 0.39%. Sequencing used naive CD4+ T cells from PBMCs. Sample subset: CD45RA+ positively selected. Every receptor here comes from a man younger than 35 in good health. Some clones in this sample may be carry-over from other donors' samples.

This clone has a handful of counts. Other nucleotide sequences in the sample specify the same CDR3. This chain connects TRBV5-1 to TRBJ1-1; D is undetermined. V lost 0 bases and J lost 5, with 2 bases in between. The CDR3 runs 11 residues. The germline CDR1 and CDR2 sequences are SGHRS and YFSETQ. The CDR3 sequence is CASSLGTEAFF. In nucleotides, the CDR3 is TGCGCCAGCAGCTTGGGAACTGAAGCTTTCTTT. The full variable domain, in which reference TRBV5-1 and TRBJ1-1 provide the parts outside the CDR3, is KAGVTQTPRYLIKTRGQQVTLSCSPISGHRSVSWYQQTPGQGLQFLFEYFSETQRNKGNFPGRFSGRQFSNSRSEMNVSTLELGDSALYLCASSLGTEAFFGQGTRLTVV.

The CDR3 nucleotides read TGCGCCAGCAGCCGGACGGATTCTACTAGCACAACGCAGTATTTT. Protein sequence: CASSRTDSTSTTQYF. The chain recombines TRBV5-1 with TRBJ2-3; possible D gene TRBD2, 6 bases. V lost 4 bases to trimming and J lost 9 bases, with 21 bases between them. CDR3 size: 15 residues. Germline CDR1 and CDR2: SGHRS and YFSETQ. The full variable domain, completed using reference TRBV5-1 and TRBJ2-3, is KAGVTQTPRYLIKTRGQQVTLSCSPISGHRSVSWYQQTPGQGLQFLFEYFSETQRNKGNFPGRFSGRQFSNSRSEMNVSTLELGDSALYLCASSRTDSTSTTQYFGPGTRLTVL.

The J gene is TRBJ2-1, the V gene TRBV7-2; the match to TRBD2 covers 9 bases. Germline V CDR1 and CDR2: SGHTA, FQGNSA. V dropped 1 base and J dropped 4; count of bases not matched to a gene: 11. There are 18 residues in the CDR3. CDR3 amino acids: CASSLVLGTSLTYNEQFF. The CDR3 DNA is TGTGCCAGCAGCTTAGTACTCGGGACTAGCCTTACATACAATGAGCAGTTCTTC.

Comment on this clone: Other DNA sequences in the sample encode the same CDR3. The chain couples TRBV6-6 to TRBJ1-5; D gene uncertain. V was pared by 7 bases and J by 2 bases, with 6 bases between. The germline gives CDR1 MNHNY, CDR2 SVGAGI (reference sequence). The length of the CDR3 is 12 residues. CDR3 in amino acids: CASKGGNQPQHF. CDR3 DNA: TGTGCCAGCAAGGGTGGCAATCAGCCCCAGCATTTT.

The chain is built from TRBV7-7 and TRBJ2-2; D is unclear. Trimming left V 1 base short and J 4 bases short, with 16 bases between. Germline CDR1 reads SSHAT; CDR2 reads FNYEAQ (reference sequence). CDR3 length: 17 residues. The CDR3 loop reads CASSLVGGPSGTGELFF. CDR3 coding DNA: TGTGCCAGCAGCTTAGTTGGCGGCCCCTCTGGCACCGGGGAGCTGTTTTTT.

The chain is built from TRBV11-2 and TRBJ2-5; tentatively, D is TRBD1 or TRBD2 (5 bases each). The V end was cut by 7 bases, the J end by 7 bases, with 19 bases between. Looked up from germline, CDR1 is SGHAT and CDR2 is FQNNGV. The CDR3 extends over 14 amino acids. CDR3 in amino acids: CASTGPRLMRTQYF. CDR3 sequence (DNA): TGTGCCAGCACGGGACCCCGCTTAATGCGGACCCAGTACTTC.

The V and J genes are TRBV5-6 and TRBJ1-1; no firm D call. The CDR3 loop spans 13 amino acids. V was clipped by 1 base and J by 1 base, with 5 bases between them. CDR1 SGHDT and CDR2 YYEEEE come from the germline V gene. The DNA for the CDR3 is TGTGCCAGCAGCTTGAATAGGAACACTGAAGCTTTCTTT. Translated: CASSLNRNTEAFF.

This clone was recorded once. The chain links TRBV5-4 to TRBJ1-1; D possibly corresponds to TRBD1 (5 bases). The germline V gene encodes CDR1 SGHNT and CDR2 YYREEE (reference sequence). Trimming removed 4 bases at V and 0 bases at J, with 7 bases between. There are 13 residues in the CDR3. CDR3 bases: TGTGCCAGCAGCATCAGGGTGAACACTGAAGCTTTCTTT. As protein: CASSIRVNTEAFF.

In this sample, this clone turned up a few times. At the DNA level, this CDR3 is encoded by other sequences in the same sample as well. This chain uses TRBV2 with TRBJ1-5; D is uncertain. The CDR3 totals 9 residues. Per the germline V gene, CDR1 is SNHLY and CDR2 is FYNNEI. V lost 5 bases and J 10 bases, leaving 3 bases between the germline ends. DNA of the CDR3: TGTGCCAGCAGTCCCCCCCAGCATTTT. Its protein product is CASSPPQHF.

Comments on this clone: Other nucleotide sequences from this sample produce the same CDR3. The chain joins TRBV28 to TRBJ2-7; 7 positions agree with TRBD1. V shed 5 bases, J shed 3 bases, and the junction held 4 bases outside the gene matches. Germline-derived CDR1 and CDR2 are MDHEN and SYDVKM. CDR3 length: 13 amino acids. CDR3 amino acids: CASSDRDSYEQYF. The CDR3 DNA is TGTGCCAGCAGTGACCGGGACAGCTACGAGCAGTACTTC.

This clone appeared a single time. The V call is TRBV6-5, the J call TRBJ1-5; D is uncertain. Trimming left V 8 bases short and J 3 bases short, with 14 bases between. Germline-derived CDR1 and CDR2 are MNHEY and SVGAGI. This CDR3 region has 14 residues. As DNA, the CDR3 is TGTGCCAGCTCCTCCGGGCCAGCCAATCAGCCCCAGCATTTT. This gives the protein CASSSGPANQPQHF.

The gene calls are TRBV5-6 and TRBJ1-5; D remains unclear. The CDR3 loop spans 15 amino acids. V lost 0 bases and J 2 bases, leaving 9 bases between the germline ends. The germline V gene has CDR1 SGHDT and CDR2 YYEEEE. The CDR3 sequence: CASSLGAVGNQPQHF. As DNA, the CDR3 is TGTGCCAGCAGCTTGGGAGCAGTGGGCAATCAGCCCCAGCATTTT.

The chain joins TRBV7-3 to TRBJ1-4; the D gene is possibly TRBD1 (6 bases). The CDR3 loop spans 16 amino acids. CDR1 is SGHTA and CDR2 is FQGTGA in the germline V gene. Trimming stripped 1 base from V and 3 bases from J, with 12 bases between. The CDR3 spells CASSLIEGGPNEKLFF. In nucleotides, the CDR3 is TGTGCCAGCAGCTTAATCGAAGGGGGGCCTAATGAAAAACTGTTTTTT.

The rearrangement uses TRBV7-2 and TRBJ1-5, with 7 bases matching TRBD1. From germline, CDR1 is SGHTA and CDR2 FQGNSA. V trimming: 5 bases; J trimming: 4 bases; junction bases outside the gene matches: 11. CDR3 length: 16 residues. The CDR3, as DNA: TGTGCCAGCAGCCGCCTTGAGGGGGCAGGGAATCAGCCCCAGCATTTT. As protein: CASSRLEGAGNQPQHF.

The rearrangement uses TRBV9 and TRBJ2-2; no firm D call. Germline lookup yields CDR1 SGDLS and CDR2 YYNGEE. The CDR3 runs to 15 residues. Trimming took 0 bases from V and 4 from J, leaving 10 bases between them. In DNA form, the CDR3 reads TGTGCCAGCAGCGTAGATAACTCCGCCACCGGGGAGCTGTTTTTT. Its translation is CASSVDNSATGELFF.

The chain couples TRBV5-1 to TRBJ2-2; D possibly corresponds to TRBD2 (7 bases). The V gene lost 7 bases and the J gene lost 4 bases, with 20 bases spanning the gap. CDR1 is SGHRS and CDR2 is YFSETQ in the germline V gene. This CDR3 contains 16 residues. The CDR3 is CASGSRGAGATGELFF. The CDR3 region has the DNA TGCGCCAGCGGATCCCGGGGGGCGGGAGCCACCGGGGAGCTGTTTTTT. The variable domain in full, completed from reference TRBV5-1 and TRBJ2-2, reads KAGVTQTPRYLIKTRGQQVTLSCSPISGHRSVSWYQQTPGQGLQFLFEYFSETQRNKGNFPGRFSGRQFSNSRSEMNVSTLELGDSALYLCASGSRGAGATGELFFGEGSRLTVL.

This clone showed up just once. Other DNA variants within this sample encode the same CDR3. V gene TRBV4-2 combines with J gene TRBJ2-5; D gene unclear. This CDR3 comprises 14 residues. Germline V CDR1 and CDR2: LGHNA, YNFKEQ. V shed 1 base and J shed 1 base, with 7 bases lying between them. CDR3 loop: CASSQVGSQETQYF. The DNA of the CDR3 is TGTGCCAGCAGCCAAGTCGGCAGCCAAGAGACCCAGTACTTC.

The chain is built from TRBV20-1 and TRBJ2-1; perhaps TRBD2 as D (5 bases). V was clipped by 5 bases and J by 9 bases, with 11 bases between them. The CDR3 runs 11 residues. The germline CDR1 and CDR2 sequences are DFQATT and SNEGSKA (reference sequence). The CDR3 reads CSAEGSREQFF. CDR3 bases: TGCAGTGCTGAGGGTTCTCGTGAGCAGTTCTTC.

The chain couples TRBV28 to TRBJ2-7; D is undetermined. Germline CDR1 reads MDHEN; CDR2 reads SYDVKM. Deletions cut 4 bases from V and 2 bases from J, with 15 bases between. This CDR3 has 15 residues. The DNA of the CDR3 is TGTGCCAGCAGTTCGATGGGCTTCAGCACCTACGAGCAGTACTTC. As protein: CASSSMGFSTYEQYF.

The chain combines TRBV28 with TRBJ1-3, with a tentative D call TRBD1 (5 bases). With 3 bases removed from V and 2 bases from J, the gap between germline ends came to 14 bases. Germline CDR1 reads MDHEN; CDR2 reads SYDVKM. This CDR3 contains 16 residues. CDR3 sequence (DNA): TGTGCCAGCAGTTTGTCGGGGCAGGGAACTGGAAACACCATATATTTT. Translation gives CASSLSGQGTGNTIYF.

The chain employs TRBV9 and TRBJ2-3; no clear D gene. The CDR3 extends over 16 amino acids. Germline CDR1 is SGDLS and CDR2 is YYNGEE. V was trimmed by 0 bases and J by 2 bases, leaving 13 bases between them. The CDR3 reads CASSVGRSTTTDTQYF. The CDR3, as DNA: TGTGCCAGCAGCGTAGGTCGCTCCACGACCACAGATACGCAGTATTTT.

This chain connects TRBV7-6 to TRBJ2-7; TRBD2 matches at 7 bases. Germline assignment: CDR1 SGHVS and CDR2 FNYEAQ. V trimming: 1 base; J trimming: 8 bases; junction bases outside the gene matches: 5. CDR3 size: 13 residues. CDR3 sequence (DNA): TGTGCCAGCAGCTTAGATCCTAGCGGCAAGCAGTACTTC. It encodes CASSLDPSGKQYF.

The genes are TRBV7-8 and TRBJ1-5; D is unresolved. This CDR3 contains 16 residues. CDR1 and CDR2 from the germline V gene are SGHVS and FQNEAQ. Trimming removed 4 bases at V and 4 bases at J, with 17 bases between. CDR3 nucleotides: TGTGCCAGCAGCTCCGGACGCCGAGCTTCGAATCAGCCCCAGCATTTT. Protein product: CASSSGRRASNQPQHF. Variable domain in full (rest from reference TRBV7-8 and TRBJ1-5): GAGVSQSPRYKVAKRGQDVALRCDPISGHVSLFWYQQALGQGPEFLTYFQNEAQLDKSGLPSDRFFAERPEGSVSTLKIQRTQQEDSAVYLCASSSGRRASNQPQHFGDGTRLSIL.

This chain connects TRBV28 to TRBJ1-2; 7 bases agree with TRBD1. Germline-derived CDR1 and CDR2 are MDHEN and SYDVKM. J was trimmed by 5 bases and V by 1 base; bases with no gene match: 7. The CDR3 extends over 15 amino acids. The CDR3 DNA reads TGTGCCAGCAGTTTATATGCGGGACAGCAGTATGGCTACACCTTC. Its translation is CASSLYAGQQYGYTF.

CDR3 residues: CASSNLFTPGGQPQHF. CDR3 DNA sequence: TGTGCCAGCAGCAACCTCTTTACTCCAGGGGGCCAGCCCCAGCATTTT. The V gene is TRBV21-1, the J gene TRBJ1-5; the D call TRBD1 from the table was never checked on the DNA. TRBV21-1 is designated a pseudogene. The CDR3 contains 16 residues.

The rearrangement joins TRBV9 to TRBJ2-1; weak D call: TRBD1 (5 bases). Deletions cut 6 bases from V and 10 bases from J, with 20 bases between. The CDR3 consists of 14 residues. Germline-derived CDR1 and CDR2 are SGDLS and YYNGEE. CDR3 bases: TGTGCCAGCATTCCAGGGAACTCCCCGAAGGAGCAGTTCTTC. Translation: CASIPGNSPKEQFF.